The entry below gives a single TCR beta chain sequence along with its context. They ran version v3.0 of the immunoSEQ assay at survey level. The assay was immunoSEQ multiplex PCR, and TCRdb's table has in-frame clones only and misses some. The sample carries 9,000 to 15,000 clones, 65% to 85% recorded once. CDR1 is SNHLY and CDR2 is FYNNEI in the germline V gene. This CDR3 is built from 14 residues. Trimming removed 1 base from V and 5 bases from J, with 11 bases in between. The source of the sample is a study of long-term antiretroviral therapy in people with HIV. This rearrangement joins TRBV2 to TRBJ2-5, with a tentative D call TRBD1 (5 bases). This TCR derives from a woman aged 40 to 50 with HIV. The specimen comprised unsorted PBMCs, sampled 0.8 years before starting antiretroviral therapy. In DNA, the CDR3 is TGTGCCAGCAGTGAAGTGTCTAGGGGCGAGACCCAGTACTTC. Translated: CASSEVSRGETQYF.